This T cell receptor beta chain was sequenced for a study of human T cells and chemical hapten exposure. J was trimmed by 6 bases and V by 1 base; bases with no gene match: 1. Germline loops: CDR1 MNHEY, CDR2 SMNVEV (reference sequence). This CDR3 contains 13 residues. TCRdb analysed the RACE reads with MiXCR anew, one entry per CDR3 protein. The sample lists 80,000 to 95,000 distinct CDR3 sequences; around 9.5% were seen once. The time point was: pre-sensitization, week 0. The treatment: therapeutic diphenylcyclopropenone sensitization with weekly scalp DPC. The clonotype originates from a woman aged 35 to 49 with alopecia areata. Some clones in this sample may be carry-over from other donors' samples. The chain links TRBV27 to TRBJ2-3; 7 nucleotides match TRBD2. This specimen was whole blood, taken in connection with sensitization to the hapten diphenylcyclopropenone (DPC). This CDR3 reads CASSLWGGDTQYF. DNA for the CDR3: TGTGCCAGCAGTTTATGGGGGGGGGATACGCAGTATTTT.